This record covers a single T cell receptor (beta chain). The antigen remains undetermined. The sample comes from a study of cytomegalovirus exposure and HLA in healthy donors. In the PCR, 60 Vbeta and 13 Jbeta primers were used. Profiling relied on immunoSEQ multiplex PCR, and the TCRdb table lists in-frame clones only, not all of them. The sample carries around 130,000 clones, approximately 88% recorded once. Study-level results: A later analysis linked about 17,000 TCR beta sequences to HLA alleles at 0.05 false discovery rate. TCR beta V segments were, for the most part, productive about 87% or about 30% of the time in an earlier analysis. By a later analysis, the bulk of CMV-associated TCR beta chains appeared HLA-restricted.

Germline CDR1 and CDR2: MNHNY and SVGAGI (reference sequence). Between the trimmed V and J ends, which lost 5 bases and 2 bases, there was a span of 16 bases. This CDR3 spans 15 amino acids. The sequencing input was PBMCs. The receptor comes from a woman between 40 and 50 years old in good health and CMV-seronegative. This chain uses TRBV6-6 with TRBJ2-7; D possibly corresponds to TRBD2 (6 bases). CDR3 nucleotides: TGTGCCAGCAGTGTCAGGCAGCGGGTGGCCTACGAGCAGTACTTC. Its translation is CASSVRQRVAYEQYF.